The next 18 T cell receptor beta chains were all read from a single sample in a study of Graves' ophthalmopathy and Graves' hyperthyroidism. The TCR beta CDR3 regions underwent amplification from RNA transcripts. Investigators did first-round RT-PCR with HTBI primers, then second-round multiplex PCR. TCRdb redid the calling of the multiplex PCR reads with MiXCR, one entry per CDR3 protein. The sample lists about 1.1 million distinct CDR3 sequences; about 35% were seen once. Sequences were obtained from peripheral blood or thyroid tissue (not recorded which). These receptors all come from an adult man with Graves' hyperthyroidism.

The chain has TRBV25-1 and TRBJ1-1; TRBD1 is a possible D gene (6 bases). Trimming took off 7 bases at V and 0 bases at J, with 24 bases between the two ends. This CDR3 contains 18 residues. The germline gives CDR1 MGHDK, CDR2 SYGVNS. CDR3 loop: CASKGRGVHPIMNTEAFF. CDR3 in DNA: TGTGCCAGCAAAGGCAGGGGAGTCCACCCTATCATGAACACTGAAGCTTTCTTT.

Turning to this clonotype: One junction end disagrees with the germline gene, perhaps due to a read error. The chain has TRBV19 and TRBJ2-2; either TRBD1 or TRBD2 may fit D (5 bases each). CDR3 size: 15 residues. Germline V gene lookup returns CDR1 LNHDA and CDR2 SQIVND (reference sequence). The CDR3 reads CASSIRLRGTEELFF. In nucleotides, the CDR3 is TGTGCCAGTAGTATTCGACTACGGGGCACCGAGGAGCTGTTTTTT.

The rearrangement links TRBV4-3 to TRBJ1-1; perhaps TRBD1 as D (5 bases). The CDR3 runs to 15 residues. Deletions cut 1 base from V and 1 base from J, with 10 bases between. Germline-derived CDR1 and CDR2 are LGHNA and YSLEER. This chain's CDR3 is CASSQGATGNTEAFF. CDR3 DNA sequence: TGCGCCAGCAGCCAAGGGGCCACAGGGAACACTGAAGCTTTCTTT.

This clonotype was seen a few times. This chain uses TRBV4-1 with TRBJ1-1, with D unclear. Trimming pared 0 bases from V and 9 bases from J, leaving 17 bases between. The germline V gene encodes CDR1 MGHRA and CDR2 YSYEKL. This CDR3 region has 15 residues. The CDR3 reads CASSQENSVGYKAFF. The CDR3 DNA follows: TGCGCCAGCAGCCAAGAAAACAGCGTCGGTTATAAAGCTTTCTTT.

This clonotype was recorded at least ten times. The V call is TRBV7-8, the J call TRBJ1-2; 8 bases line up with TRBD1. Germline CDR1 is SGHVS and CDR2 is FQNEAQ. The CDR3 covers 13 residues. Losses at the gene ends were 4 bases for V and 7 bases for J; bases not matched to a gene: 5. The DNA for the CDR3 is TGTGCCAGCAGCTCGACAGGGGTACGTGGCTACACCTTC. Translated: CASSSTGVRGYTF.

This clonotype has a handful of counts. The genes are TRBV5-5 and TRBJ2-5; D not resolved. Germline values: CDR1 SGHKS, CDR2 YYEKEE (reference sequence). The ends were cut back, 0 bases at V and 5 bases at J, with 8 bases in the middle. This CDR3 is built from 13 residues. CDR3 in DNA: TGTGCCAGCAGCTTGGCGGTTACGGAGACCCAGTACTTC. Translation: CASSLAVTETQYF.

V and J are TRBV7-2 and TRBJ1-4; D is unresolved. CDR3 length equals 13 residues. V was cut by 1 base and J by 7 bases, with 7 bases left in between. Germline-derived CDR1 and CDR2 are SGHTA and FQGNSA. The CDR3 nucleotides are TGTGCCAGCAGCTTAGGGGCGCTTGAAAAACTGTTTTTT. This sequence encodes CASSLGALEKLFF.

The V call is TRBV5-4, the J call TRBJ1-5; D possibly corresponds to TRBD1 (5 bases). V was clipped by 1 base and J by 10 bases, with 12 bases between them. The germline gives CDR1 SGHNT, CDR2 YYREEE (reference sequence). The CDR3 length is 13 residues. As DNA, the CDR3 is TGTGCCAGCAGCTTGTCGGGGGAGACACCCCAGCATTTT. As protein: CASSLSGETPQHF.

In its sample, this clonotype was seen many times. This chain joins TRBV9 and TRBJ1-1, with a possible D match to TRBD1 (5 bases). There are 16 residues in the CDR3. V lost 0 bases to trimming and J lost 3 bases, with 15 bases between them. Germline V gene data show CDR1 as SGDLS and CDR2 as YYNGEE. CDR3 sequence reads: CASSVEGTQWDTEAFF. The CDR3 coding sequence is TGTGCCAGCAGCGTAGAGGGGACCCAATGGGACACTGAAGCTTTCTTT. The full variable domain, with the rest looked up from reference TRBV9 and TRBJ1-1, is DSGVTQTPKHLITATGQRVTLRCSPRSGDLSVYWYQQSLDQGLQFLIQYYNGEERAKGNILERFSAQQFPDLHSELNLSSLELGDSALYFCASSVEGTQWDTEAFFGQGTRLTVV.

There are a few counts of this clonotype. The chain carries TRBV4-1 and TRBJ1-1; 12 bases are a match to TRBD1. CDR1 and CDR2 from the germline V gene are MGHRA and YSYEKL. J gave up 1 base and V 2 bases, and 5 bases lay outside the gene matches. The CDR3 is 17 amino acids. CDR3: CASSQWGQGARNTEAFF. The CDR3 DNA is TGCGCCAGCAGCCAATGGGGACAGGGGGCTCGGAACACTGAAGCTTTCTTT.

This clonotype was recorded only once. The chain couples TRBV13 to TRBJ2-7; TRBD1 agrees at 7 bases. The CDR3 runs to 14 residues. Germline V gene sequence: CDR1 PRHDT, CDR2 FYEKMQ (reference sequence). Germline trimming cut 3 bases from V and 7 bases from J; bases unmatched to any gene: 9. This CDR3 reads CASSFRDSPGEQYF. The CDR3 DNA follows: TGTGCCAGCAGCTTTAGGGACAGTCCTGGGGAGCAGTACTTC.

The V gene is TRBV7-2, the J gene TRBJ1-5; D uncertain. The ends were cut back, 6 bases at V and 5 bases at J, with 14 bases in the middle. CDR3 length: 14 amino acids. Germline values: CDR1 SGHTA, CDR2 FQGNSA. Here the CDR3 reads CASSKHGRDQPQHF. The CDR3, as DNA: TGTGCCAGCAGTAAGCACGGGAGGGATCAGCCCCAGCATTTT.

V and J are TRBV24-1 and TRBJ2-2, with D possibly matching TRBD1 (6 bases). The V end was cut by 4 bases, the J end by 0 bases, with 14 bases between. Germline V CDR1 and CDR2: KGHDR, SFDVKD. The CDR3 has 17 amino acids. CDR3 sequence (DNA): TGTGCCACCAGTGAGCCGACCGGGACAACGAACACCGGGGAGCTGTTTTTT. This encodes CATSEPTGTTNTGELFF.

This clonotype has a count of ten or more. The chain couples TRBV29-1 to TRBJ1-5, with D tentatively TRBD1 (6 bases). The CDR3 sequence is 14 residues long. The V and J ends lost 4 bases and 5 bases respectively, with 15 bases between them. Germline assignment: CDR1 SQVTM and CDR2 ANQGSEA. The DNA for the CDR3 is TGCAGCGTTGGGGTCGGGGGGCATGATCAGCCCCAGCATTTT. The encoded protein is CSVGVGGHDQPQHF.

In this sample, this clonotype turned up a few times. CDR3 region: CASSRQADAGELFF. The CDR3 coding sequence is TGTGCCAGCAGCCGTCAAGCCGACGCCGGGGAGCTGTTTTTT. V and J are TRBV3-1 and TRBJ2-2; the D is unclear. Germline CDR1 is LGHDT and CDR2 is YNNKEL (reference sequence). V lost 4 bases to trimming and J lost 6 bases, with 12 bases between them. This CDR3 is built from 14 residues.

This clonotype was seen more than once but under ten times. The rearrangement uses TRBV11-2 and TRBJ2-5, with a tentative D call TRBD2 (7 bases). The CDR3 length is 16 residues. V was pared by 5 bases and J by 9 bases, with 25 bases between. Germline values: CDR1 SGHAT, CDR2 FQNNGV. The CDR3 DNA is TGTGCCAGCAGCGGTGGAGGGAGGGGGATAAGATGGTCCCAGTACTTC. Protein: CASSGGGRGIRWSQYF.

Ten or more counts support this clonotype. This CDR3 reads CSVDTLAEQYF. The CDR3 DNA reads as TGCAGCGTTGACACCCTAGCTGAGCAGTACTTC. The chain has TRBV29-1 and TRBJ2-7; perhaps TRBD2 as D (5 bases). Germline V gene sequence: CDR1 SQVTM, CDR2 ANQGSEA. V lost 3 bases and J 7 bases, leaving 10 bases between the germline ends. The CDR3 spans 11 residues.

V and J are TRBV6-2 or TRBV6-3 and TRBJ1-5; TRBD1 aligns across 7 bases. The CDR3 loop spans 15 amino acids. Looked up from germline, CDR1 is MNHEY and CDR2 is SVGEGT. Trimming took 6 bases from V and 2 from J; bases not matched to a gene: 7. CDR3 coding DNA: TGTGCCAGCAGGCTCGGACAGGCCGGCAATCAGCCCCAGCATTTT. Protein: CASRLGQAGNQPQHF.